This T cell receptor beta chain was sequenced for a study of cytomegalovirus exposure and HLA in healthy donors. Findings of the study overall: Follow-up analysis later connected one missense variant in DCLRE1C with trimming of TCR beta V- and J-genes. It was reported that TCR beta sequences correctly inferred the HLA-A and HLA-B alleles for most subjects.

This CDR3 is 17 amino acids long. The V end was cut by 0 bases, the J end by 0 bases, with 13 bases between. The germline CDR1 and CDR2 sequences are SGDLS and YYNGEE. Primers: 60 Vbeta forward and 13 Jbeta reverse. Profiling relied on immunoSEQ multiplex PCR, and the TCRdb table lists in-frame clones only, not all of them. The data show under 95,000 clones, approximately 76% seen once. As regards this clone: Its specificity is unknown.

The V and J genes are TRBV9 and TRBJ1-3; D call uncertain. The material sequenced was PBMCs. This clonotype was obtained from a man under 40 in good health and CMV-seropositive. This chain's CDR3 is CASSVELESHSGNTIYF. The DNA for the CDR3 is TGTGCCAGCAGCGTAGAACTCGAAAGTCACTCTGGAAACACCATATATTTT.